One TCR beta chain is described in this entry. Antigen: not known. TCR beta CDR3 regions were amplified from RNA transcripts. HTBI primers were the set used in a first-round RT-PCR of the TCR CDR3. Each CDR3 protein is one row after TCRdb ran MiXCR on the multiplex PCR reads. The sample has some 340,000 distinct CDR3 sequences, roughly 13% seen once; the top ten hold about a third. This CDR3 spans 14 amino acids. Germline CDR1 is SGHTA and CDR2 is FQGNSA. After removal of 5 bases from V and 3 bases from J, the junction contained 4 bases not matched to a gene. Among ophthalmopathy patients, the Clinical Activity Score reached at least 3, the NOSPECS grade reached at least 4, and duration remained under 3 months. A patient was excluded if there was uncontrolled infection, other autoimmune disease, pregnancy or lactation. Diagnoses were made from clinical symptoms, serum measures (thyroxine and TRAb), thyroid ultrasound and orbital computed tomography.

The sample comes from a study of T cells in Graves' hyperthyroidism and ophthalmopathy. The study's findings and limits: A model of 13 V-J features distinguished ophthalmopathy from stable hyperthyroidism.

Sequences were obtained from blood. The TCR sequence derives from a woman aged 40 to 50 with Graves' ophthalmopathy. The V and J genes are TRBV7-2 and TRBJ1-2; 9 bases fit TRBD1. Here the CDR3 reads CASSAGTGHYGYTF. DNA for the CDR3: TGTGCCAGCAGCGCCGGGACAGGGCACTATGGCTACACCTTC.